The rows below give T cell receptor beta chains drawn from one sample of a study of graft-versus-host responses after intestinal transplantation. Assay: immunoSEQ multiplex PCR; the TCRdb copy retains only in-frame clones and omits some. The table includes about 110,000 clones, about nine tenths detected once. Antigens of these TCRs are unknown. This specimen consisted of unstimulated CD4+ T cells sorted from spleen or lymph node cells, obtained before transplant. These receptors came from a human donor who was the organ donor for an intestinal transplant. Both conserved end residues are part of each CDR3. Each record gives: J gene, V gene, clone size, D gene, CDR3 protein, CDR3 DNA. The D gene is left open where the match is weak. Clone size appears in some rows only: once, few, many, or a class for an expanded clone.

>TRBJ1-3|TRBV13|-|TRBD1
CASSPDRAGNTIYF
TGTGCCAGCAGCCCAGACAGGGCTGGAAACACCATATATTTT
>TRBJ1-5|TRBV30|-|-
CAWAGGNNQPQHF
TGTGCCTGGGCCGGTGGGAACAATCAGCCCCAGCATTTT
>TRBJ2-7|TRBV29-1|-|TRBD1
CSVDGQGSYEQYF
TGCAGCGTTGATGGACAGGGTTCGTACGAGCAGTACTTC
>TRBJ1-2|TRBV5-4|-|-
CASSVPTVPSVYGYTF
TGTGCCAGCAGCGTACCGACAGTGCCCTCCGTCTATGGCTACACCTTC
>TRBJ2-2|TRBV5-6|few|TRBD1
CASSSKPGQGRTGELFF
TGTGCCAGCAGCTCAAAGCCGGGACAGGGAAGAACCGGGGAGCTGTTTTTT
>TRBJ2-4|TRBV6-1|once|-
CASSESVAQNIQYF
TGTGCCAGCAGTGAAAGTGTTGCCCAAAACATTCAGTACTTC
>TRBJ1-1|TRBV5-1|-|-
CASSLLRGNTEAFF
TGCGCCAGCAGCTTGTTACGGGGGAACACTGAAGCTTTCTTT
>TRBJ1-1|TRBV6-5|few|-
CASSYSAGVYTEAFF
TGTGCCAGCAGTTACTCAGCCGGTGTGTACACTGAAGCTTTCTTT
>TRBJ1-4|TRBV5-1|-|-
CASAGSFNEKLFF
TGCGCCAGCGCCGGGTCTTTTAATGAAAAACTGTTTTTT
>TRBJ2-7|TRBV5-1|-|TRBD1
CASSIDRGEQYF
TGCGCCAGCAGCATCGACAGGGGCGAGCAGTACTTC
>TRBJ1-3|TRBV5-1|-|-
CASSLALGETGNTIYF
TGCGCCAGCAGCTTGGCCTTAGGGGAAACTGGAAACACCATATATTTT
>TRBJ1-1|TRBV29-1|-|-
CSVRQVLNTEAFF
TGCAGCGTTAGACAGGTTTTGAACACTGAAGCTTTCTTT
>TRBJ2-7|TRBV5-4|-|TRBD2
CASSPRAGETYEQYF
TGTGCCAGCAGCCCTCGAGCGGGAGAAACATACGAGCAGTACTTC
>TRBJ1-1|TRBV2|-|-
CASRGDTYYTEAFF
TGTGCCAGCAGGGGCGACACCTACTACACTGAAGCTTTCTTT
>TRBJ1-1|TRBV29-1|-|-
CSVGLRTAIWTEAFF
TGCAGCGTTGGTCTCCGCACGGCTATTTGGACTGAAGCTTTCTTT
>TRBJ1-1|TRBV2|-|-
CASSTGMNTEAFF
TGTGCCAGCTCTACAGGGATGAACACTGAAGCTTTCTTT
>TRBJ1-1|TRBV5-1|-|-
CASSLVDTEAFF
TGCGCCAGCAGCTTGGTGGACACTGAAGCTTTCTTT
>TRBJ1-1|TRBV30|-|-
CAWSRRRDTEAFF
TGTGCCTGGAGTCGTCGTCGGGACACTGAAGCTTTCTTT
>TRBJ1-1|TRBV10-2|-|-
CASSDLGSGTEAFF
TGCGCCAGCAGTGATCTGGGGTCGGGCACTGAAGCTTTCTTT
>TRBJ1-4|TRBV5-1|-|-
CASSLGQGATNEKLFF
TGCGCCAGCAGCTTGGGGCAGGGAGCAACTAATGAAAAACTGTTTTTT
>TRBJ2-3|TRBV19|-|TRBD2
CASKTSSGRDTQYF
TGTGCCAGCAAGACTAGCTCAGGCAGAGATACGCAGTATTTT
>TRBJ1-1|TRBV5-5|-|-
CASSLEIGRGTQAFF
TGTGCCAGCAGCTTGGAGATCGGTCGGGGCACGCAAGCTTTCTTT
>TRBJ1-1|TRBV7-9|-|TRBD1
CASSSPGTGGPEAFF
TGTGCCAGCAGCTCCCCCGGGACAGGGGGCCCTGAAGCTTTCTTT